The clone carrying this T cell receptor beta chain was counted ten times or more. This CDR3 region has 15 residues. With 5 bases clipped from V and 2 bases from J, the junction kept 9 bases outside the gene matches. The sample is drawn from a study of neurological immune-mediated disorders. As to time point: longitudinal time-point 1 (baseline). TCRdb itself ran the 5' RACE reads through MiXCR, one entry per CDR3 protein. In the table there are approximately 70,000 distinct CDR3 sequences, roughly 10% of which are singletons. The clonotype comes from a man aged 25 to 40 in good health. The specimen was PBMCs. The rearrangement links TRBV12-3 or TRBV12-4 to TRBJ2-7, with 7 bases matching TRBD1. The CDR3 region is CASSLRDRWTYEQYF. The CDR3 bases are TGTGCCAGCAGTCTGAGGGACAGATGGACCTACGAGCAGTACTTC.